This T cell receptor beta chain was sequenced for a study of PD-1 blockade in classical Hodgkin lymphoma. Germline assignment: CDR1 SGDLS and CDR2 YYNGEE. The V segment lost 2 bases and the J segment 3 bases; nucleotides outside the gene matches: 16. This CDR3 is built from 19 residues. With no exception, relapse followed autologous stem cell transplantation in all patients, and brentuximab vedotin exposure varied. Sequenced by immunoSEQ multiplex PCR; TCRdb stores in-frame clones only, minus some. The sample has some 100,000 clones, roughly 89% seen once. Study observations and caveats: Diminished baseline TCR diversity has been reported in newly diagnosed patients relative to healthy donors. Whatever underlies the repertoire differences (possibly disease activity or prior therapy) remains undefined. The diversity seen at baseline in complete responders resembled that of newly diagnosed patients. Exclusion covered patients beginning nivolumab under 1 year post-ASCT.

Notes on this clone: Its antigen is undetermined.

The sequence derives from a human donor with classical Hodgkin lymphoma. The gene calls are TRBV9 and TRBJ2-2, with 7 bases aligning to TRBD2. The source material was peripheral blood mononuclear cells (PBMCs), sampled at baseline. The CDR3 loop is CASSVGTGGTWKYTGELFF. In DNA, the CDR3 is TGTGCCAGCAGCGTCGGGACGGGAGGCACGTGGAAATACACCGGGGAGCTGTTTTTT.